The next 31 T cell receptor beta chains were all read from a single sample in a study of technical replicates of blood from several donors. Measured with immunoSEQ multiplex PCR; TCRdb has only the in-frame clones, and not every one. Of 25,000 to 40,000 clones in the sample, more than 90% were seen once. The sample taken for sequencing was PBMCs. The receptor source for this set is a human donor in good health. Some clones in this sample may be carry-over from other donors' samples.

V and J are TRBV19 and TRBJ1-6; 7 bases match TRBD1. The CDR3 has 14 residues. V lost 3 bases and J lost 4; bases outside the gene matches: 0. CDR1 is LNHDA, CDR2 SQIVND, per germline (reference sequence). The CDR3 loop reads CASSMGQYNSPLHF. The CDR3 coding sequence is TGTGCCAGTAGTATGGGACAGTATAATTCACCCCTCCACTTT.

The chain is built from TRBV4-1 and TRBJ1-6; D may be TRBD1 (5 bases). This CDR3 contains 13 residues. CDR1 is MGHRA, CDR2 YSYEKL, per germline. V gave up 4 bases and J gave up 17 bases, with 18 bases separating them. CDR3 bases: TGCGCCAGCAGCCCGGGTGGCAGGGAGGCCGTCCACTTT. Protein product: CASSPGGREAVHF.

DNA for the CDR3: TGTGCCAGCGGGCTTTGGCGCAATCAGCCCCAGCATTTT. Amino acid sequence: CASGLWRNQPQHF. The chain recombines TRBV27 with TRBJ1-5; D is unclear. The CDR3 has 13 residues. Germline V gene lookup returns CDR1 MNHEY and CDR2 SMNVEV (reference sequence). V lost 8 bases and J 2 bases, leaving 10 bases between the germline ends.

The V and J genes are TRBV5-5 and TRBJ1-2, with 9 bases that match TRBD1. The CDR3 runs 16 residues. Trimming cost V 4 bases and J 5 bases; bases outside gene matches: 12. In germline, CDR1 is SGHKS, CDR2 YYEKEE (reference sequence). CDR3 nucleotide sequence: TGTGCCAGCAGCCCCGGGACAGGGATTTATTGGTATGGCTACACCTTC. Translated, it gives CASSPGTGIYWYGYTF.

The chain couples TRBV27 to TRBJ2-1; 11 bases are shared with TRBD2. Germline loops: CDR1 MNHEY, CDR2 SMNVEV (reference sequence). Trimming cost V 9 bases and J 10 bases; bases outside gene matches: 11. The CDR3 has 14 residues. CDR3 in amino acids: CASKTSGERGEQFF. The CDR3 DNA is TGTGCCAGTAAGACTAGCGGGGAGAGAGGGGAGCAGTTCTTC.

V usage is TRBV14 and J usage is TRBJ2-3; D gene ambiguous. Germline assignment: CDR1 SGHDN and CDR2 FVKESK. Deletions cut 4 bases from V and 3 bases from J, with 5 bases between. This CDR3 region has 12 residues. The CDR3 sequence is CASSLLTDTQYF. Written as DNA, the CDR3 is TGTGCCAGCAGCCTACTGACAGATACGCAGTATTTT.

The chain employs TRBV19 and TRBJ1-5; TRBD1 aligns across 8 bases. The junction had 7 bases not matched to a gene; V was cut back by 3 bases and J by 0 bases. The CDR3 extends over 17 amino acids. Germline V lookup: CDR1 LNHDA, CDR2 SQIVND (reference sequence). The CDR3 here is CASSISGTGNSNQPQHF. Here the CDR3 DNA reads TGTGCCAGTAGTATTTCCGGGACAGGAAATAGCAATCAGCCCCAGCATTTT.

The chain uses TRBV9 and TRBJ2-1, with TRBD1 identical over 7 bases. Germline trimming cut 2 bases from V and 6 bases from J; bases unmatched to any gene: 8. CDR1 SGDLS and CDR2 YYNGEE come from the germline V gene. The CDR3 totals 15 residues. The CDR3 nucleotides are TGTGCCAGCAGCGTGTCAGGGGGATTCGGCAATGAGCAGTTCTTC. Its protein is CASSVSGGFGNEQFF.

This chain joins TRBV9 and TRBJ1-2; TRBD1 is a possible D gene (6 bases). The CDR3 has 14 amino acids. Germline V CDR1 and CDR2: SGDLS, YYNGEE. The V end was cut by 4 bases, the J end by 5 bases, with 15 bases between. Here the CDR3 DNA reads TGTGCCAGCAGCCCAGGGGCCGAAACATATGGCTACACCTTC. It yields the protein CASSPGAETYGYTF.

The table lists this clone with a count of one. The chain employs TRBV10-3 and TRBJ1-1, with a tentative D call TRBD1 (6 bases). Trimming took off 4 bases at V and 3 bases at J, with 6 bases between the two ends. Germline loops: CDR1 ENHRY, CDR2 SYGVKD. The CDR3 totals 12 residues. The CDR3 bases are TGTGCCATCAGTGCAGGGGACACTGAAGCTTTCTTT. As protein: CAISAGDTEAFF.

This chain uses TRBV7-3 with TRBJ2-5; 11 positions agree with TRBD1. The germline CDR1 and CDR2 sequences are SGHTA and FQGTGA. This CDR3 comprises 15 residues. J gave up 5 bases and V 5 bases, and 7 bases lay outside the gene matches. CDR3 sequence: CASSVGQGAGETQYF. The CDR3 DNA follows: TGTGCCAGCAGCGTCGGACAGGGGGCTGGGGAGACCCAGTACTTC.

The chain has TRBV30 and TRBJ1-1; TRBD1 matches at 7 bases. The length of the CDR3 is 11 residues. Germline values: CDR1 GTSNPN, CDR2 SVGIG (reference sequence). The junction had 2 bases not matched to a gene; V was cut back by 3 bases and J by 7 bases. CDR3 in DNA: TGTGCCTGGAGACAGGGGAATGAAGCTTTCTTT. This codes for CAWRQGNEAFF.

The J gene is TRBJ2-7, the V gene TRBV15; the match to TRBD1 covers 9 bases. Germline CDR1 reads LNHNV; CDR2 reads YYDKDF (reference sequence). CDR3 length: 16 residues. After removal of 0 bases from V and 6 bases from J, the junction contained 9 bases not matched to a gene. The CDR3 is CATSRDLGTGGSEQYF. The DNA for the CDR3 is TGTGCCACCAGCAGAGATCTGGGAACAGGGGGCTCCGAGCAGTACTTC. Together with reference TRBV15 and TRBJ2-7, the CDR3 gives the full variable domain: DAMVIQNPRYQVTQFGKPVTLSCSQTLNHNVMYWYQQKSSQAPKLLFHYYDKDFNNEADTPDNFQSRRPNTSFCFLDIRSPGLGDTAMYLCATSRDLGTGGSEQYFGPGTRLTVT.

This clone was seen only once. This chain connects TRBV6-5 to TRBJ2-1; TRBD2 matches at 11 bases. The junction had 3 bases not matched to a gene; V was cut back by 6 bases and J by 5 bases. CDR1 is MNHEY and CDR2 is SVGAGI in the germline V gene. CDR3 length: 14 residues. For the CDR3, the DNA is TGTGCCAGCAGCCGTAGCGGGAGGGACAATGAGCAGTTCTTC. It yields the protein CASSRSGRDNEQFF.

The rearrangement links TRBV5-4 to TRBJ1-6, with D perhaps TRBD1 (5 bases). This CDR3 has 14 residues. Germline V lookup: CDR1 SGHNT, CDR2 YYREEE (reference sequence). V was cut by 2 bases and J by 7 bases, with 10 bases left in between. The CDR3 DNA reads as TGTGCCAGCAGCTTAAACCAGGGAAATTCACCCCTCCACTTT. Translation: CASSLNQGNSPLHF.

The genes are TRBV9 and TRBJ2-2; 9 positions agree with TRBD2. The J segment lost 5 bases and the V segment lost 7 bases, leaving 12 bases of the junction unmatched. The CDR3 has 16 amino acids. Germline V gene data show CDR1 as SGDLS and CDR2 as YYNGEE. Here the CDR3 reads CASGTWASGNTGELFF. The CDR3 region has the DNA TGTGCCAGCGGGACTTGGGCTAGCGGGAATACCGGGGAGCTGTTTTTT.

This chain links TRBV4-1 with TRBJ2-1, with TRBD2 identical over 11 bases. The CDR3 extends over 15 amino acids. Germline CDR1 reads MGHRA; CDR2 reads YSYEKL. V shed 4 bases, J shed 5 bases, and the junction held 4 bases outside the gene matches. CDR3 nucleotides: TGCGCCAGCAGCCTTAGCGGGGGGGCCCACAATGAGCAGTTCTTC. Translation gives CASSLSGGAHNEQFF.

CDR3 sequence (DNA): TGCGCCAGCAGCTCGACAGTCATGAACACTGAAGCTTTCTTT. Translated: CASSSTVMNTEAFF. This chain connects TRBV5-1 to TRBJ1-1, with TRBD1 as a possible D gene (5 bases). The CDR3 is 14 residues long. V dropped 3 bases and J dropped 0 bases, with 9 bases sitting between them. The germline CDR1 and CDR2 sequences are SGHRS and YFSETQ.

The rearrangement joins TRBV6-6 to TRBJ2-7, with 10 positions matching TRBD2. This CDR3 region has 16 residues. V lost 6 bases, J lost 2 bases, and 10 bases stayed unmatched. Germline loops: CDR1 MNHNY, CDR2 SVGAGI (reference sequence). In DNA, the CDR3 is TGTGCCAGCAGCCCCACCCTAGCGGGAGTACCCTACGAGCAGTACTTC. Translation gives CASSPTLAGVPYEQYF.

This chain joins TRBV5-5 and TRBJ2-7; D might be TRBD2 (6 bases). The CDR3 sequence is 16 residues long. Per the germline V gene, CDR1 is SGHKS and CDR2 is YYEKEE (reference sequence). Trimming took 2 bases from V and 0 from J, leaving 15 bases between them. CDR3 nucleotide sequence: TGTGCCAGCAGCTTAGGAGGGGCGTCGAGCTCCTACGAGCAGTACTTC. Its translation: CASSLGGASSSYEQYF.

V and J are TRBV9 and TRBJ2-6; D is possibly TRBD2 (7 bases). Germline CDR1 SGDLS, CDR2 YYNGEE. With 10 bases removed from V and 3 bases from J, the gap between germline ends came to 11 bases. The CDR3 loop spans 13 amino acids. Written as DNA, the CDR3 is TGTGCCTCAAGGGGGGGTGGGGCCAACGTCCTGACTTTC. Translation gives CASRGGGANVLTF.

The J gene is TRBJ2-7, the V gene TRBV5-1; TRBD1 is a possible D gene (5 bases). The CDR3 spans 16 residues. V lost 3 bases to trimming and J lost 0 bases, with 16 bases between them. Germline CDR1 SGHRS, CDR2 YFSETQ. The CDR3 DNA is TGCGCCAGCAGCTCAAAGACACAGGAAATCTCCTACGAGCAGTACTTC. Residues: CASSSKTQEISYEQYF. Complete variable domain (other parts from reference TRBV5-1 and TRBJ2-7): KAGVTQTPRYLIKTRGQQVTLSCSPISGHRSVSWYQQTPGQGLQFLFEYFSETQRNKGNFPGRFSGRQFSNSRSEMNVSTLELGDSALYLCASSSKTQEISYEQYFGPGTRLTVT.

The V gene is TRBV4-3, the J gene TRBJ1-2; 8 bases are shared with TRBD1. J gave up 5 bases and V 0 bases, and 14 bases lay outside the gene matches. CDR3 length: 18 amino acids. From germline, CDR1 is LGHNA and CDR2 YSLEER. CDR3 amino acids: CASSQERITGGGWYGYTF. The CDR3 coding sequence is TGCGCCAGCAGCCAAGAGCGCATTACAGGGGGAGGATGGTATGGCTACACCTTC.

The chain is built from TRBV4-1 and TRBJ1-1; TRBD1 matches 7 bases. The length of the CDR3 is 16 residues. V lost 1 base and J lost 8; bases outside the gene matches: 13. Looked up from germline, CDR1 is MGHRA and CDR2 is YSYEKL. CDR3 region: CASSQVDFWGQPEAFF. The CDR3 region has the DNA TGCGCCAGCAGCCAAGTCGATTTTTGGGGACAGCCCGAAGCTTTCTTT.

The chain combines TRBV19 with TRBJ1-5; the D is unclear. In germline, CDR1 is LNHDA, CDR2 SQIVND (reference sequence). V was pared by 10 bases and J by 0 bases, with 10 bases between. CDR3 length: 13 residues. CDR3 sequence (DNA): TGTGCCACCTCTCTGAGTAGCAATCAGCCCCAGCATTTT. This translates into CATSLSSNQPQHF.

V is TRBV14 and J is TRBJ2-5; TRBD2 agrees at 11 bases. This CDR3 has 15 amino acids. Losses at the gene ends were 3 bases for V and 5 bases for J; bases not matched to a gene: 5. Germline assignment: CDR1 SGHDN and CDR2 FVKESK. The CDR3 protein is CASSQTSGNFETQYF. CDR3 DNA: TGTGCCAGCAGCCAGACTAGCGGGAACTTTGAGACCCAGTACTTC. The entire variable domain, with the rest obtained from reference TRBV14 and TRBJ2-5, is as follows: EAGVTQFPSHSVIEKGQTVTLRCDPISGHDNLYWYRRVMGKEIKFLLHFVKESKQDESGMPNNRFLAERTGGTYSTLKVQPAELEDSGVYFCASSQTSGNFETQYFGPGTRLLVL.

The rearrangement uses TRBV21-1 and TRBJ2-7; the table assigns TRBD2, which was not confirmed against the DNA. TRBV21-1 is marked as a pseudogene. The CDR3 runs 16 residues. The CDR3 sequence is CASSHQDSMHSYEQYF. CDR3 bases: TGTGCCAGCAGCCACCAAGACTCTATGCACTCCTACGAGCAGTACTTC.

The rearrangement uses TRBV5-4 and TRBJ1-1; possibly TRBD1 for D (6 bases). The CDR3 loop spans 16 amino acids. Germline V gives CDR1 SGHNT, CDR2 YYREEE (reference sequence). Trimming took off 0 bases at V and 5 bases at J, with 17 bases between the two ends. CDR3 protein: CASSLGVGGRGTEAFF. As DNA, the CDR3 is TGTGCCAGCAGCTTGGGGGTCGGGGGGCGCGGAACTGAAGCTTTCTTT.

The sample holds one count of this clone. The gene calls are TRBV27 and TRBJ1-6; D not resolved. V lost 0 bases to trimming and J lost 3 bases, with 12 bases between them. The CDR3 contains 17 residues. Germline V CDR1 and CDR2: MNHEY, SMNVEV (reference sequence). The CDR3: CASSLSVWEYYNSPLHF. The CDR3 DNA reads as TGTGCCAGCAGTTTATCAGTCTGGGAGTACTATAATTCACCCCTCCACTTT.

This sequence joins TRBV7-2 and TRBJ2-1, with D perhaps matching TRBD2 (7 bases). Germline assignment: CDR1 SGHTA and CDR2 FQGNSA. Trimming stripped 3 bases from V and 7 bases from J, with 22 bases between. The CDR3 totals 17 residues. In DNA form, the CDR3 reads TGTGCCAGCAGCTTGGCAGATCCCGGGGGGCCTTGGAATGAGCAGTTCTTC. It encodes CASSLADPGGPWNEQFF.

V is TRBV5-6 and J is TRBJ1-2; no clear D gene. The CDR3 length is 17 residues. With 2 bases removed from V and 4 bases from J, the gap between germline ends came to 21 bases. Germline lookup yields CDR1 SGHDT and CDR2 YYEEEE. The CDR3 loop is CASSFSAAIGLLYGYTF. CDR3 coding DNA: TGTGCCAGCAGCTTTAGCGCGGCCATAGGCTTGCTCTATGGCTACACCTTC.